This T cell receptor beta chain was retrieved from a study of CD8 T cells in Susac syndrome. On the study more broadly: The sequenced Susac syndrome patients included about six who had clinically active disease and roughly eight who were in remission. Treatment status at blood draw for the Susac syndrome patients was therapy-naive, corticosteroids, or intravenous immunoglobulin alone. Findings of the study overall: Within Susac syndrome CD4+ T cell repertoires, clonal expansion was not evident.

In regard to this clonotype: The antigen is undetermined.

Roughly 0.45 to 1 ug RNA was reverse transcribed with random hexamers. Amplification of TCR beta CDR3 used immunoSEQ multiplex PCR across 54 Vbeta and 13 Jbeta. Each CDR3 protein gets one entry after TCRdb re-called the immunoSEQ multiplex PCR reads with MiXCR. The data hold over 150,000 distinct CDR3 sequences, with more than 95% observed a single time. The receptor comes from a human donor with Susac syndrome. The specimen sequenced was CD4+ T cells from PBMCs.

The DNA for the CDR3 is TGTGCCAGCAGTTTGCCAGCGGTCCGGAATGGCTACACCTTC. Residues: CASSLPAVRNGYTF. The rearrangement links TRBV28 to TRBJ1-2, with D hard to call. The CDR3 runs 14 residues. V lost 3 bases and J lost 6, with 14 bases in between. The germline gives CDR1 MDHEN, CDR2 SYDVKM.